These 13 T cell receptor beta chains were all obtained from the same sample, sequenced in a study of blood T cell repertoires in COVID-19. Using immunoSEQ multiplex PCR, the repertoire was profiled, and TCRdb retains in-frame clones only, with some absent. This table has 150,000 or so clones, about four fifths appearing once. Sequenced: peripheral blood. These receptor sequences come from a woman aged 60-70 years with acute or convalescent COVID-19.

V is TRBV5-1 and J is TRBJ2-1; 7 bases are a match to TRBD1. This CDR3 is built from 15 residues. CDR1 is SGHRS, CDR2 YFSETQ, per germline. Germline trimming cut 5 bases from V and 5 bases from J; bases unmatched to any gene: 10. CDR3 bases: TGCGCCAGCAGGCCGACGACAGGGTTGGACAATGAGCAGTTCTTC. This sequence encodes CASRPTTGLDNEQFF.

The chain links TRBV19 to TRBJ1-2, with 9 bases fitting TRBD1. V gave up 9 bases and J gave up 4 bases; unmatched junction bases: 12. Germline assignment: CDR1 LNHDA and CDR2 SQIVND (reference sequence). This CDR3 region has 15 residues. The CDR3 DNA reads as TGTGCCAGCCAACGGTGGGGACAGGGTGTCTATGGCTACACCTTC. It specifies CASQRWGQGVYGYTF.

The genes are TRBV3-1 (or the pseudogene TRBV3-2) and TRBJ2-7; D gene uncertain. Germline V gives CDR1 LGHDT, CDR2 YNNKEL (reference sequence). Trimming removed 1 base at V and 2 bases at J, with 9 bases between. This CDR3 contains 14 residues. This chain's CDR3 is CASSQGVLAYEQYF. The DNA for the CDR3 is TGTGCCAGCAGCCAAGGTGTCCTAGCCTACGAGCAGTACTTC.

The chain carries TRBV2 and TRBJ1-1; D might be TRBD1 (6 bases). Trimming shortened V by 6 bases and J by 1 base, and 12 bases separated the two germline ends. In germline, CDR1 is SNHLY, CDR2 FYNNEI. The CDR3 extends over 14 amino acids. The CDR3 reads CASSYDRRNTEAFF. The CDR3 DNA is TGTGCCAGCAGCTATGACAGGCGGAACACTGAAGCTTTCTTT.

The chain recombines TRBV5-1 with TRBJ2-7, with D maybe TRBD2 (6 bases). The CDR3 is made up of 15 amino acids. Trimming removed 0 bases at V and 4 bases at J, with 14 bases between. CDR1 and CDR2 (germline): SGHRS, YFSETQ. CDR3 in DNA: TGCGCCAGCAGCTTGGAGGGAGGAGGGAGGTACGAGCAGTACTTC. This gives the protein CASSLEGGGRYEQYF.

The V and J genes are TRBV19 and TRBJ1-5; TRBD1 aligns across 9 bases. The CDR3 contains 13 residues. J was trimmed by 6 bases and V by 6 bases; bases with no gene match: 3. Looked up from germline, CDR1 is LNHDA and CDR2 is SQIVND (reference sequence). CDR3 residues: CASRRGQGQPQHF. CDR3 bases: TGTGCCAGTAGAAGGGGACAGGGTCAGCCCCAGCATTTT.

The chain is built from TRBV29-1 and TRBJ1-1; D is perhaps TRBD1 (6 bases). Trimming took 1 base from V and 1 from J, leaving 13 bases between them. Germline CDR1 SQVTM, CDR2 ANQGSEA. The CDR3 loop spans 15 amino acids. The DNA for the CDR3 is TGCAGCGTTGAAGGAGTACAGGGAGCGAACACTGAAGCTTTCTTT. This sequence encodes CSVEGVQGANTEAFF.

The CDR3 bases are TGTGCTAGTGGTTTGGTACTCTCAGCGGCTACCTACAATGAGCAGTTCTTC. This encodes CASGLVLSAATYNEQFF. The rearrangement uses TRBV12-5 and TRBJ2-1; the D gene is possibly TRBD2 (5 bases). The V and J ends lost 0 bases and 2 bases respectively, with 14 bases between them. Germline V gene data show CDR1 as LGHNT and CDR2 as FRNRAP. CDR3 length: 17 residues.

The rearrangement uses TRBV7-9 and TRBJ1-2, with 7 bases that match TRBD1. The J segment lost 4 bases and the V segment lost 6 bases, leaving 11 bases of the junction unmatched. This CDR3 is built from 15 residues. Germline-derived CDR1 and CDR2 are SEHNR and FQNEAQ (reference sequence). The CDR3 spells CASRLSDRRSYGYTF. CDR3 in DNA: TGTGCCAGCAGACTTTCGGACAGGCGGAGCTATGGCTACACCTTC.

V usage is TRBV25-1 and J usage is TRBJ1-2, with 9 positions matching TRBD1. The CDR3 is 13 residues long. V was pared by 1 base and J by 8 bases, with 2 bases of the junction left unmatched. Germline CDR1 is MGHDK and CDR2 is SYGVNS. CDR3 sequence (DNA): TGTGCCAGCAGTGAATGGGACAGGGACGGCTACACCTTC. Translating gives CASSEWDRDGYTF.

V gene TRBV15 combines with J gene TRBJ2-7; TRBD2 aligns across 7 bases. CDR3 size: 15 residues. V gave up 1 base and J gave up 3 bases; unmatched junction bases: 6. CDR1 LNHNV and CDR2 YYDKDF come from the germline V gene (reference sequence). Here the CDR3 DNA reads TGTGCCACCAGCAGAGCAGGGCGGGAGAGCTACGAGCAGTACTTC. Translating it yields CATSRAGRESYEQYF.

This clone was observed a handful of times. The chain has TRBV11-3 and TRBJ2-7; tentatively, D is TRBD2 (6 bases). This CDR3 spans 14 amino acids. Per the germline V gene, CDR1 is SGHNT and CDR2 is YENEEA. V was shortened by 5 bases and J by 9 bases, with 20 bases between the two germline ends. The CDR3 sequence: CASSPGTVVRRQYF. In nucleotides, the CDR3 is TGTGCCAGCAGCCCCGGGACTGTTGTACGACGGCAGTACTTC.

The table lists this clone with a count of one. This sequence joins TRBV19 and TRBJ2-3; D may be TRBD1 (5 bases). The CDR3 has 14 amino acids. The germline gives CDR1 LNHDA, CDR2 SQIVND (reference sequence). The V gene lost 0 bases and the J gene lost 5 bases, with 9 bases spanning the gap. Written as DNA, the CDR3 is TGTGCCAGTAGTATAGAAGTCGACAGAGATACGCAGTATTTT. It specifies CASSIEVDRDTQYF.